This TCR beta chain was documented in a study of blood T cells in healthy people across ages. Findings and limits, study-wide: Higher diversity and more naive CD4+ cells were features of long-lived donors, compared to aged donors.

Sample-barcoded 5' priming and a J-beta primer mix drove a second PCR of roughly 6 to 12 cycles. TCRdb re-analysed the 5' RACE reads in MiXCR, keeping a single row per CDR3 protein. The sample contains about 1.8 million distinct CDR3 sequences, about 50% of which appear only once. With respect to this clonotype: Its cognate antigen is unknown.

Each donor gave ten milliliters of peripheral blood. Germline V gene lookup returns CDR1 SGHTA and CDR2 FQGNSA. This CDR3 is built from 15 residues. V was shortened by 5 bases and J by 0 bases, with 12 bases between the two germline ends. Input material: blood. The clonotype comes from a woman in her 40s in good health. This chain joins TRBV7-2 and TRBJ2-3; D not certain. The CDR3 sequence: CASSPIRGSTDTQYF. The CDR3 region has the DNA TGTGCCAGCAGCCCCATCCGCGGAAGCACAGATACGCAGTATTTT.